A single T cell receptor (beta chain) is shown here with its context. The sample belongs to a study of blood T cell repertoires in COVID-19. About the research overall: Samples of COVID-19 (acute and convalescent) were obtained from the United States, Italy and Spain. In each case, the material was cDNA or gDNA derived from T cells, B-cell-depleted T cells, or PBMCs.

As processed by the authors: For nucleated cells, counts were estimated from reference gene primer amplification. TCRdb's copy holds only in-frame clones and misses some; the assay was immunoSEQ multiplex PCR. That table is the source of V, J and clone size, and D and trimming were worked out from the DNA. The sample yields a few hundred thousand clones, 80% to 90% seen once. CDR1 is MNHNY, CDR2 SVGAGI, per germline (reference sequence). This CDR3 spans 13 amino acids. The V and J ends lost 10 bases and 5 bases, in that order; junction bases with no gene match: 5. The TCR was taken from a man aged 25-45 years with acute or convalescent COVID-19. The specimen was peripheral blood. The chain links TRBV6-6 to TRBJ1-6, with TRBD1 identical over 7 bases. CDR3 nucleotides: TGTGCCACATCGACAGGGAATAATTCACCCCTCCACTTT. Translation gives CATSTGNNSPLHF.